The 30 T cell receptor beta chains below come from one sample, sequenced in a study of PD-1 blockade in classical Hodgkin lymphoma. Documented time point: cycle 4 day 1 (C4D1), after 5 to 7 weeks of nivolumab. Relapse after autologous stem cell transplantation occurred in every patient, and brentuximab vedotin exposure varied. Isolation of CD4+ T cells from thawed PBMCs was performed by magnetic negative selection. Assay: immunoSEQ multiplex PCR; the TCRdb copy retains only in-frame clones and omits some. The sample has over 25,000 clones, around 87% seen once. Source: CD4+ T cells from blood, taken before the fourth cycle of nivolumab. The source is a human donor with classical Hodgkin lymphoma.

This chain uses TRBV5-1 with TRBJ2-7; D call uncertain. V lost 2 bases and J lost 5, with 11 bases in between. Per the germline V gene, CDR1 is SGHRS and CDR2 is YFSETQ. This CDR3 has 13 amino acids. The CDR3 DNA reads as TGCGCCAGCAGCTTAGGTGCGATTAACGAGCAGTACTTC. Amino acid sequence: CASSLGAINEQYF.

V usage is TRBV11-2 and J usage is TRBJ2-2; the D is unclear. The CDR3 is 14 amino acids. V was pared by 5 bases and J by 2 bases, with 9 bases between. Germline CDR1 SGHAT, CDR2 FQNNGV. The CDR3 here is CASSLTSNTGELFF. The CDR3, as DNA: TGTGCCAGCAGCCTTACTTCTAACACCGGGGAGCTGTTTTTT. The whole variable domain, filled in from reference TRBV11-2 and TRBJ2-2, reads EAGVAQSPRYKIIEKRQSVAFWCNPISGHATLYWYQQILGQGPKLLIQFQNNGVVDDSQLPKDRFSAERLKGVDSTLKIQPAKLEDSAVYLCASSLTSNTGELFFGEGSRLTVL.

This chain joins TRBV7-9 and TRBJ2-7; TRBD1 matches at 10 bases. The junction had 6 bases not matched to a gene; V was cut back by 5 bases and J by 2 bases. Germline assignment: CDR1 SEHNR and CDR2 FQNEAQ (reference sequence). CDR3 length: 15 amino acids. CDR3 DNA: TGTGCCAGCAGCCCCCGGGACAGGGGACCCTACGAGCAGTACTTC. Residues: CASSPRDRGPYEQYF.

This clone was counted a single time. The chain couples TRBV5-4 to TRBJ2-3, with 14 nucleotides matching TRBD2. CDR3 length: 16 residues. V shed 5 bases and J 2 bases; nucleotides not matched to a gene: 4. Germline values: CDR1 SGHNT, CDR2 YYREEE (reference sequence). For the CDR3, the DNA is TGTGCCAGCAGTTTGACTAGCGGGGGGGCCACAGATACGCAGTATTTT. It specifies CASSLTSGGATDTQYF.

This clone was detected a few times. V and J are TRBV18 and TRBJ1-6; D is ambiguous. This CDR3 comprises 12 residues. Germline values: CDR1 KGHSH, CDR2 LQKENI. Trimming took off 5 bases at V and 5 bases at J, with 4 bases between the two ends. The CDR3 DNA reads TGTGCCAGCTCAACAAATAATTCACCCCTCCACTTT. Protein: CASSTNNSPLHF.

CDR3: CASSEISLAGGSTDTQYF. The CDR3, as DNA: TGTGCCAGCAGTGAGATATCGTTAGCGGGGGGGAGCACAGATACGCAGTATTTT. The J gene is TRBJ2-3, the V gene TRBV2; 11 bases line up with TRBD2. The CDR3 extends over 18 amino acids. The V segment lost 3 bases and the J segment 0 bases; nucleotides outside the gene matches: 8. CDR1 and CDR2 from the germline V gene are SNHLY and FYNNEI.

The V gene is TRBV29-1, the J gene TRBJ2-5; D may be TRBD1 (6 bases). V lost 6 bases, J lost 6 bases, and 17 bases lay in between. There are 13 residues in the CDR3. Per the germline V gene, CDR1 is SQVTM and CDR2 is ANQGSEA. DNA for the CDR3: TGCAGCGTAAGCCCGGGACAAGGGCAGACCCAGTACTTC. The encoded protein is CSVSPGQGQTQYF.

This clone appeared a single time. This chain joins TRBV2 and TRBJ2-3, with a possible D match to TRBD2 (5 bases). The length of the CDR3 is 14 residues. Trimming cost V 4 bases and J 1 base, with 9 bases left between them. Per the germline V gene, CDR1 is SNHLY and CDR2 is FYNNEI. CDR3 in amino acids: CASSVGRGTDTQYF. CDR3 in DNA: TGTGCCAGCAGTGTCGGGCGGGGCACAGATACGCAGTATTTT.

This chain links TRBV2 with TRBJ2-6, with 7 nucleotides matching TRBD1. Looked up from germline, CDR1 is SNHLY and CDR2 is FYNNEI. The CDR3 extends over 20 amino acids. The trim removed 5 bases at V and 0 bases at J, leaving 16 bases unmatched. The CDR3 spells CASSSAGGYPTYSGANVLTF. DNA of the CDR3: TGTGCCAGCAGTAGCGCAGGGGGTTATCCCACTTACTCTGGGGCCAACGTCCTGACTTTC.

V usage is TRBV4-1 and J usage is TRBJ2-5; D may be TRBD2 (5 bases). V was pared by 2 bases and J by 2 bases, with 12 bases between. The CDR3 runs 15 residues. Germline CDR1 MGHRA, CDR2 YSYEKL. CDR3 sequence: CASSQPADSQETQYF. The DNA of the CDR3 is TGCGCCAGCAGCCAACCAGCGGATAGTCAAGAGACCCAGTACTTC.

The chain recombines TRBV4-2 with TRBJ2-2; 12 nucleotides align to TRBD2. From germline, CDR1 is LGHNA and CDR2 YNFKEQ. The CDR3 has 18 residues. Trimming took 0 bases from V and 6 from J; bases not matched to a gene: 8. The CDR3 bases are TGTGCCAGCAGCCAAGATTTGCTAGCGGGAGGGTACGCCGGGGAGCTGTTTTTT. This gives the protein CASSQDLLAGGYAGELFF.

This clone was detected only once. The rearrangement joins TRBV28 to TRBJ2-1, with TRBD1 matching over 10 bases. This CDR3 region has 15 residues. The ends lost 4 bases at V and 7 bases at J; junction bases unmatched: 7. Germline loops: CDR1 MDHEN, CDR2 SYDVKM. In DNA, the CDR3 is TGTGCCAGCAGTTGGCGACAGGGGGCGGGGAATGAGCAGTTCTTC. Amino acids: CASSWRQGAGNEQFF. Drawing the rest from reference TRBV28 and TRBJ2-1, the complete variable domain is DVKVTQSSRYLVKRTGEKVFLECVQDMDHENMFWYRQDPGLGLRLIYFSYDVKMKEKGDIPEGYSVSREKKERFSLILESASTNQTSMYLCASSWRQGAGNEQFFGPGTRLTVL.

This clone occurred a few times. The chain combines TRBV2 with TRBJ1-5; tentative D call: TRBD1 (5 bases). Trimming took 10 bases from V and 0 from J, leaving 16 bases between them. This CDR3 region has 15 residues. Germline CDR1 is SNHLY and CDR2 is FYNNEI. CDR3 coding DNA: TGTGCCACACACCCCACAGGATCTAGCAATCAGCCCCAGCATTTT. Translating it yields CATHPTGSSNQPQHF.

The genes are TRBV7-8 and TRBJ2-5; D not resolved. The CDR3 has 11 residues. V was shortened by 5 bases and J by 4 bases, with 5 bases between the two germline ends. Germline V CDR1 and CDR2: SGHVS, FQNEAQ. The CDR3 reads CASSRRETQYF. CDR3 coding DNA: TGTGCCAGCAGCAGGAGAGAGACCCAGTACTTC.

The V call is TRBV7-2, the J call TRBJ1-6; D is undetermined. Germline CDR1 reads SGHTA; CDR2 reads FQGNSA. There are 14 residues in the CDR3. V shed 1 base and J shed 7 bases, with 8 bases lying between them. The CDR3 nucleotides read TGTGCCAGCAGCTTAGTACTGGCGAATTCACCCCTCCACTTT. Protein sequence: CASSLVLANSPLHF.

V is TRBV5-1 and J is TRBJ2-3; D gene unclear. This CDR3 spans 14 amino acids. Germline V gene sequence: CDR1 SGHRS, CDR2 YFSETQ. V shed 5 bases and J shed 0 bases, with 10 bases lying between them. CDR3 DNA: TGCGCCAGCAGAACACAACCTAGCACAGATACGCAGTATTTT. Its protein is CASRTQPSTDTQYF.

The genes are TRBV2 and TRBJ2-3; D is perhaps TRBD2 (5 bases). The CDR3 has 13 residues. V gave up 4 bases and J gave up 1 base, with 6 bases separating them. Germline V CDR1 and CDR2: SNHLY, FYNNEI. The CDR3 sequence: CASSGGGTDTQYF. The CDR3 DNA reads TGTGCCAGCAGTGGGGGAGGCACAGATACGCAGTATTTT.

The CDR3 sequence: CASSFIAGYNEQFF. CDR3 bases: TGTGCCAGCAGCTTCATAGCGGGATATAATGAGCAGTTCTTC. The chain uses TRBV5-5 and TRBJ2-1; 8 bases are a match to TRBD2. Trimming took 2 bases from V and 7 from J; bases not matched to a gene: 5. This CDR3 has 14 residues. The germline V gene has CDR1 SGHKS and CDR2 YYEKEE (reference sequence).

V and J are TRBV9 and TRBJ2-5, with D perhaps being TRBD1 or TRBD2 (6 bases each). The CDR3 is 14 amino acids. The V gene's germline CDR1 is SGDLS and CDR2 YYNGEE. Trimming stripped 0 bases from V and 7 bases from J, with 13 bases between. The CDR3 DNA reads TGTGCCAGCAGCGTAGAAGGGGGGACGGGGACCCAGTACTTC. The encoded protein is CASSVEGGTGTQYF.

CDR3 nucleotides: TGTGCCAGCAGCCTAAGGCGGGAGACCCAGTACTTC. It is translated as CASSLRRETQYF. V is TRBV11-2 and J is TRBJ2-5; D unclear. The germline V and J ends were trimmed by 5 bases and 5 bases, with 9 bases remaining between them. The CDR3 runs to 12 residues. Germline CDR1 and CDR2: SGHAT and FQNNGV.

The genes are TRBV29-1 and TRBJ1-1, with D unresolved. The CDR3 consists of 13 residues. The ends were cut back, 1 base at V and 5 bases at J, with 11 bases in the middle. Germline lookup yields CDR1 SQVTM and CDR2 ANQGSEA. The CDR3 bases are TGCAGCGTTGAAGCAGGAAGCGGGACTGAAGCTTTCTTT. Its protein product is CSVEAGSGTEAFF.

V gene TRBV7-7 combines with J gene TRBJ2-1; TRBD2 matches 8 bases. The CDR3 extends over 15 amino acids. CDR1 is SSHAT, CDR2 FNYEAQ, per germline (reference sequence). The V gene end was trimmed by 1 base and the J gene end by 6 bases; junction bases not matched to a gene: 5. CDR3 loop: CASSLDGRASNEQFF. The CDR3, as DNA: TGTGCCAGCAGCTTAGACGGGAGGGCCAGCAATGAGCAGTTCTTC.

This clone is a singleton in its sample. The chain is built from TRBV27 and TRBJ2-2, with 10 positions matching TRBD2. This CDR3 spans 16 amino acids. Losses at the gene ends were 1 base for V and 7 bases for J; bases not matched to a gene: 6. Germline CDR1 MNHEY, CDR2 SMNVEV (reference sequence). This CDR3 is CASSLLPSGRNGELFF. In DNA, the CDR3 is TGTGCCAGCAGTTTATTGCCTAGCGGGAGAAACGGGGAGCTGTTTTTT.

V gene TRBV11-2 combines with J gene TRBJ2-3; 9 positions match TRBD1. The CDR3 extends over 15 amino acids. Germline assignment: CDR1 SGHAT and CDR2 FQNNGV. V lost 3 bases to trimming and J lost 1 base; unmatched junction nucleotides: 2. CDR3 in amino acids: CASSLGQGGTDTQYF. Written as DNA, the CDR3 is TGTGCCAGCAGCTTGGGACAGGGTGGCACAGATACGCAGTATTTT. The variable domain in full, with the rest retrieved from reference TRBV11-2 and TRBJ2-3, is EAGVAQSPRYKIIEKRQSVAFWCNPISGHATLYWYQQILGQGPKLLIQFQNNGVVDDSQLPKDRFSAERLKGVDSTLKIQPAKLEDSAVYLCASSLGQGGTDTQYFGPGTRLTVL.

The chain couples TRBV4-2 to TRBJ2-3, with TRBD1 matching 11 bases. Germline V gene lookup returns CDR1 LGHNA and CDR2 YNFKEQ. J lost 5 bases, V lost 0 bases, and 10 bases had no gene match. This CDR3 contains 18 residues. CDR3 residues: CASSQDITGTGGGDTQYF. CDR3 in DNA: TGTGCCAGCAGCCAAGATATCACCGGGACAGGGGGAGGAGATACGCAGTATTTT.

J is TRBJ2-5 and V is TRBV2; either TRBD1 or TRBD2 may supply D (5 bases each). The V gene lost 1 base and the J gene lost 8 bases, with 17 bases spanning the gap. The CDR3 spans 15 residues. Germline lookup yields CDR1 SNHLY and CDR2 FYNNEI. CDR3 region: CASSEEPGPNFTQYF. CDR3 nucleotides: TGTGCCAGCAGTGAAGAACCGGGACCGAACTTTACCCAGTACTTC.

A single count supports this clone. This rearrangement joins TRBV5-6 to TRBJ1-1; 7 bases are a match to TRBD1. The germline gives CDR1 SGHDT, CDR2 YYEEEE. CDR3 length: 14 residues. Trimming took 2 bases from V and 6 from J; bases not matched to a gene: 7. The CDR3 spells CASSLQGMGAEAFF. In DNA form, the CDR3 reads TGTGCCAGCAGCTTACAGGGGATGGGCGCTGAAGCTTTCTTT.

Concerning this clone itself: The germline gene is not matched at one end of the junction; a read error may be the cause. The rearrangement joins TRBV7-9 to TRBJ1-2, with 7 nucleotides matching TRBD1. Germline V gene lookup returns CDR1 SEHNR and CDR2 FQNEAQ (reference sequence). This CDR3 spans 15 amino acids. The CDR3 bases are TGTACCAGCAGCTTAATCGGCACAGGGGAAGATGGCTACACCTTC. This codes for CTSSLIGTGEDGYTF.

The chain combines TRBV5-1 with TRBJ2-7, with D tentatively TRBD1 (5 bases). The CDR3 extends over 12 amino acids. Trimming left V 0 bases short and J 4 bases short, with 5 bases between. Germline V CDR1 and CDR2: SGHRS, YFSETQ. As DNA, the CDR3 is TGCGCCAGCAGCTTGGACAGGTACGAGCAGTACTTC. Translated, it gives CASSLDRYEQYF.

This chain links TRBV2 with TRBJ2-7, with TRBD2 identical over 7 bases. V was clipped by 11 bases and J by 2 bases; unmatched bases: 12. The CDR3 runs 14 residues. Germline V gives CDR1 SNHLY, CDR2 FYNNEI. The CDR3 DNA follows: TGTGCCGGAGGAAGGGCTAGCGGTGCCTACGAGCAGTACTTC. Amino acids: CAGGRASGAYEQYF.